The T cell receptor beta chain under discussion was sequenced for a study of T cells after yellow fever vaccination. About the study: Some fractions had low cell numbers, and these were prepared with SMART-Seq v4 Ultra Low Input. Study-level points and caveats: The CD4 compartment and the CD8 compartment contained a small share of clonotypes in common. Boosting was followed by the reappearance of most primary-vaccination clones (about 96% CD4, around 91% CD8).

Template-switching 5'RACE yielded the TCR cDNA; a universal primer site and UMIs were added in the process. Using its own MiXCR run on the 5' RACE reads, TCRdb lists one record per CDR3 protein. The repertoire holds about 74,000 distinct CDR3 sequences, with approximately 7% as singletons. This clonotype was seen many times. Its antigen is not known. The CDR3 runs to 16 residues. Germline V CDR1 and CDR2: SGHTA, FQGNSA. Deletions cut 1 base from V and 4 bases from J, with 13 bases between. The clonotype originates from a man aged 18-30 years who received the YFV17D yellow fever vaccine. Sequenced here: CD8+ T cells sorted from PBMCs, sampled roughly 5 days after the first yellow fever vaccination. The chain combines TRBV7-2 with TRBJ1-4; D possibly corresponds to TRBD1 (5 bases). The CDR3 DNA is TGTGCCAGCAGCTTAGACGGCGGGGGACTTAATGAAAAACTGTTTTTT. Protein: CASSLDGGGLNEKLFF.